This is a list of T cell receptor beta chains from one sample in a study of high-grade serous ovarian cancer treatment subgroups. Assay used: immunoSEQ multiplex PCR; TCRdb lists only in-frame clones, some missing. Of 6,000 to 8,000 clones listed, roughly three quarters were seen once; the top ten hold around 10%. The specimen was tumor tissue. The receptors here all came from a human donor with high-grade serous ovarian cancer. The CDR3 runs from the conserved cysteine through the conserved F or W. The D gene is left open where the match is weak. Not all rows give a size; the values are once, few, many and, for expanded clones, a class.

TRBV21-1	.	TRBJ2-3	.	TGTGCCAGCAGCGCTCGTTCAGGGGCGACAGATACGCAGTATTTT	CASSARSGATDTQYF
TRBV2	.	TRBJ1-1	TRBD1	TGTGCCAGCAGTGGGGGGACAGGGGGCGGCGGGTGGGAAGCTTTCTTT	CASSGGTGGGGWEAFF
TRBV28	few	TRBJ2-5	TRBD2	TGTGCCAGCAGTTTTTGGGCGGGGGGCCAAGAGACCCAGTACTTC	CASSFWAGGQETQYF
TRBV18	.	TRBJ1-1	.	TGTGCCAGCTCACCATTGGGGTACGGGGGAATGAACACTGAAGCTTTCTTT	CASSPLGYGGMNTEAFF
TRBV28	.	TRBJ1-1	.	TGTGCCAGCACCGGAGCAGGGACGAACACTGAAGCTTTCTTT	CASTGAGTNTEAFF
TRBV7-3	.	TRBJ2-7	TRBD2	TGTGCCAGCAGCCCAGGGCAGGGACTAGAGCAGTACTTC	CASSPGQGLEQYF
TRBV11-2	once	TRBJ1-4	.	TGTGCCAGCAGCTTAGGTTACCAGGGCAGCCGCACGGAAAAACTGTTTTTT	CASSLGYQGSRTEKLFF
TRBV6-6	few	TRBJ1-2	TRBD1	TGTGCCAGCAGTTACTTAGGGACAGACTATGGCTACACCTTC	CASSYLGTDYGYTF
TRBV7-3	.	TRBJ2-3	TRBD2	TGTGCCAGCAGCTTGCTAGCGGGAGCAGATACGCAGTATTTT	CASSLLAGADTQYF
TRBV5-6	.	TRBJ2-7	.	TGTGCCAGCAGCTTTTGGGTTTCTAGGGACTACGAGCAGTACTTC	CASSFWVSRDYEQYF
TRBV7-2	medium-sized	TRBJ2-7	.	TGTGCCAGCAGTTACTCGGCCTTATACGAGCAGTACTTC	CASSYSALYEQYF
TRBV7-2	.	TRBJ2-3	.	TGTGCCAGCAGCTTACTAGGAAGGACGACCTCCACAGATACGCAGTATTTT	CASSLLGRTTSTDTQYF
TRBV4-1	.	TRBJ1-2	TRBD1	TGCGCCAGCAGCCAAAATCGAGGACAGGGGAGGGCAAACTATGGCTACACCTTC	CASSQNRGQGRANYGYTF
TRBV5-1	.	TRBJ1-1	.	TGCGCCAGCAGCTTGACTGGGGGAGGAAGCACTGAAGCTTTCTTT	CASSLTGGGSTEAFF
TRBV7-6	.	TRBJ2-5	TRBD2	TGTGCCAGCAGCTTGGGACTAGCGGGAGCCCAAGAGACCCAGTACTTC	CASSLGLAGAQETQYF
TRBV9	.	TRBJ2-7	TRBD1	TGTGCCAGCAGCCCACCAGGCAAGGAAGGGGGCGCGGGTGAGCAGTACTTC	CASSPPGKEGGAGEQYF
TRBV6-6	.	TRBJ1-2	.	TGTGCCAGCAGTTACTCTGGGGGTAACTATGGCTACACCTTC	CASSYSGGNYGYTF
TRBV5-3	.	TRBJ2-7	.	TGTGCCAGAAGCTTGACCCCTGGCCGGGTCTCCTACGAGCAGTACTTC	CARSLTPGRVSYEQYF
TRBV9	once	TRBJ2-3	.	TGTGCCAGCAGCGTAGAGGCGGGGGCTAGCACAGATACGCAGTATTTT	CASSVEAGASTDTQYF
TRBV19	once	TRBJ2-1	.	TGTGCCAGTAGTATTTCGGCGATGTGGGTTGAGCAGTTCTTC	CASSISAMWVEQFF
TRBV28	.	TRBJ2-3	TRBD2	TGTGCCAGCAGAACTAGCGGGGATTCAGATACGCAGTATTTT	CASRTSGDSDTQYF
TRBV14	.	TRBJ1-4	.	TGTGCCAGCAGCCCCACCTCCGGGAGTGAAAAACTGTTTTTT	CASSPTSGSEKLFF
TRBV19	.	TRBJ2-3	TRBD2	TGTGCCAGTAGTATAGAAAGGACTAGCGGCACTAGTTCTAGCACAGATACGCAGTATTTT	CASSIERTSGTSSSTDTQYF
TRBV4-1	large	TRBJ1-4	.	TGCGCCAGCAGCCGAGGAGGGGAAAAACTGTTTTTT	CASSRGGEKLFF
TRBV5-5	.	TRBJ2-1	.	TGTGCCAGCAGCTTGGGCCTCAATGAGCAGTTCTTC	CASSLGLNEQFF
TRBV7-9	.	TRBJ1-1	.	TGTGCCAGCGTAAGACAGGCCTTGAACACTGAAGCTTTCTTT	CASVRQALNTEAFF
TRBV5-4	.	TRBJ1-2	.	TGTGCCAGCAGCTTGGACAACTATGGCTACACCTTC	CASSLDNYGYTF
TRBV28	.	TRBJ2-1	.	TGTGCCAGCAGCCCTCTGGGACTCGAGCAGTTCTTC	CASSPLGLEQFF
TRBV4-1	.	TRBJ1-3	.	TGCGCCAGCAGCCAAGATAGGGGAGCTGGAAACACCATATATTTT	CASSQDRGAGNTIYF
TRBV5-1	.	TRBJ2-1	.	TGCGCCAGCAGCCGGGACCAGACAAGGTCGAGCTCCTACAATGAGCAGTTCTTC	CASSRDQTRSSSYNEQFF
TRBV11-2	.	TRBJ1-2	TRBD1	TGTGCCAGCAGATCACAGGGGTTAGCACCCTATGGCTACACCTTC	CASRSQGLAPYGYTF
TRBV2	.	TRBJ1-5	.	TGTGCCAGCAGTGTAGAAAGGGATCAGCCCCAGCATTTT	CASSVERDQPQHF
TRBV4-3	.	TRBJ1-1	.	TGCGCCAGCAGCCAAGATCTGGGGGAGGACACTGAAGCTTTCTTT	CASSQDLGEDTEAFF
TRBV6-5	.	TRBJ2-7	TRBD1	TGTGCCAGCCGGATCAGGGGGCCCAGGGGCGAGCAGTACTTC	CASRIRGPRGEQYF
TRBV5-6	.	TRBJ1-2	.	TGTGCCAGCAGCTTGAGCTGGGCGTCCTATGGCTACACCTTC	CASSLSWASYGYTF
TRBV18	once	TRBJ1-2	.	TGTGCCAGCGCTACGAACTATGGCTACACCTTC	CASATNYGYTF
TRBV6-1	.	TRBJ2-7	.	TGTGCCAGCAGTGCCAGTATGAATTGGGACGGCTTCTACGAGCAGTACTTC	CASSASMNWDGFYEQYF
TRBV7-2	.	TRBJ2-7	TRBD1	TGTGCCAGCAGCCCACACGGACAGGGGATTTTCGAGCAGTACTTC	CASSPHGQGIFEQYF
TRBV5-5	once	TRBJ2-1	.	TGTGCCAGCAGCTTGGAAGGAATAGCGGAATCCTACAATGAGCAGTTCTTC	CASSLEGIAESYNEQFF
TRBV30	.	TRBJ1-1	.	TGTGCCTGGAGTCCTCGGGGTGCGACTGAAGCTTTCTTT	CAWSPRGATEAFF
TRBV10-3	.	TRBJ2-7	TRBD1	TGTGCCATTTCGGGACAGGTCTACGAGCAGTACTTC	CAISGQVYEQYF
TRBV7-9	once	TRBJ2-2	.	TGTGCCAGCAGCTTAGTGGTCAGGGGGGTTGTAGGGGAGCTGTTTTTT	CASSLVVRGVVGELFF
TRBV28	.	TRBJ1-1	TRBD1	TGTGCCAGCAGCCCGAACCCGGGACAGGGCCCGAACACTGAAGCTTTCTTT	CASSPNPGQGPNTEAFF
TRBV10-1	.	TRBJ2-1	.	TGCGCCAGCAGTGAGTGGTCTGGGAAGGGTGAGCAGTTCTTC	CASSEWSGKGEQFF
TRBV13	.	TRBJ2-1	TRBD2	TGTGCCAGCACCCTAGCGGGCGGGTTATCCTACAATGAGCAGTTCTTC	CASTLAGGLSYNEQFF
TRBV4-1	.	TRBJ2-3	.	TGCGCCAGCAGCCAAGGACAGGCTGTCCGCACAGATACGCAGTATTTT	CASSQGQAVRTDTQYF
TRBV5-8	.	TRBJ2-1	.	TGTGCCAGCAGCTGGTTAGGGGTTCGGAATGAGCAGTTCTTC	CASSWLGVRNEQFF
TRBV5-1	.	TRBJ2-7	.	TGCGCCAGCAGCTTGGTTGTCGGGAGTGGGTCAAGCTCCTACGAGCAGTACTTC	CASSLVVGSGSSSYEQYF
TRBV19	.	TRBJ2-5	.	TGTGCCAGCCGAGACCGGAAAAGGGGGGGGGAGACCCAGTACTTC	CASRDRKRGGETQYF
TRBV5-8	.	TRBJ2-3	TRBD2	TGTGCCAGCAGCTCTCCAGCGGGAACTTACACAGATACGCAGTATTTT	CASSSPAGTYTDTQYF
TRBV7-2	few	TRBJ1-2	TRBD1	TGTGCCAGCAGCGACCCGGGACAGGGGTATGGCTACACCTTC	CASSDPGQGYGYTF
TRBV30	few	TRBJ1-1	.	TGTGCCTGGAGTGTGGGCAGAATGAACACTGAAGCTTTCTTT	CAWSVGRMNTEAFF
TRBV2	.	TRBJ1-2	.	TGTGCCAGCAGTGAGTGGGGGGGCGGCTATGGCTACACCTTC	CASSEWGGGYGYTF
TRBV15	.	TRBJ2-7	.	TGTGCCACCAGCAGAGATCTGGACGGACAAACCTACGAGCAGTACTTC	CATSRDLDGQTYEQYF
TRBV19	.	TRBJ2-5	TRBD1	TGTGCCAGTAGGGACAGGGGGCGGGAGACCCAGTACTTC	CASRDRGRETQYF
TRBV2	.	TRBJ1-6	.	TGTGCCAGCAGTTCCGGGACATACGCCATTAATTCACCCCTCCACTTT	CASSSGTYAINSPLHF
TRBV28	.	TRBJ2-3	.	TGTGCCAGCAGCCCCGCTAGGGGGGCCTCAGATACGCAGTATTTT	CASSPARGASDTQYF
TRBV4-1	.	TRBJ1-6	.	TGCGCCAGCAGCCAAGTGCCAGGGGTTTCTTATAATTCACCCCTCCACTTT	CASSQVPGVSYNSPLHF
TRBV19	.	TRBJ2-7	.	TGTGCCAGTAGCGAGGGGTCCGCCTTCGGGCAGTACTTC	CASSEGSAFGQYF
TRBV5-5	.	TRBJ1-1	.	TGTGCCAGCAGCTTGGTAGGGACTGAAGCTTTCTTT	CASSLVGTEAFF